The source of this T cell receptor (beta chain) is a study of blood T cell repertoires in COVID-19 (TCRdb year 2020). About the investigation overall: Samples from collaborators originated in the United States, Italy and Spain and spanned both the acute and convalescent phases of COVID-19. The prospective study material was composed of cDNA or gDNA derived from T cells, B-cell-depleted T cells, or PBMCs. Deeply sampled blood TCRbeta repertoires from subjects exposed to, actively infected with, or recovered from COVID-19 were included in the dataset. The repertoires were released in a freely available public database intended as a resource for research on the immune response to SARS-CoV-2. The samples were drawn from the first 160 participants of the ongoing ImmuneRACE study and from 950 to 1,500 subjects provided by 6 global collaborators. The sample metadata nearly always contained a de-identified subject ID, COVID-19 status, age in years and sex. Where available, HLA class I and class II types were obtained from metadata supplied by the sample provider rather than from assay-based typing.

Worth noting for this clone: What this receptor recognizes is not known. No base-level quality is on record; no much larger clone is a single base apart.

Whole blood was collected in K2EDTA tubes by collaborating institutions according to the institutions' own protocols. For TCRbeta analysis, collaborator samples were shipped as frozen whole blood, as isolated PBMCs, or as DNA extracted from either sample type. V is pared back by 1 base and J by 3 bases, with 18 bases lying between the germline termini. From the cysteine through the phenylalanine, the CDR3 covers 17 amino acids. Only the CDR3 DNA is retained, 51 bases long and in frame from the first base. CDR1 and CDR2, per the germline V gene (reference sequence), are SEHNR and FQNEAQ. Broader findings and caveats from the paper: Clinical and demographic metadata were provided uncurated, with the amount varying by source and participant.

TCRbeta CDR3 regions were amplified from genomic DNA by means of the immunoSEQ Assay, a bias-controlled multiplex PCR. Concerning the study's data processing: The number of nucleated cells in each sample was estimated from the amplification of reference gene primers within the assay. Sequence reads were collapsed and filtered to measure the absolute abundance of every unique TCRbeta CDR3 rearrangement. Productive Simpson clonality was computed per sample as the square root of Simpson's diversity index over productive rearrangements. TCRdb carries this immuneACCESS record with in-frame sequences only. Its versions omit some clonotypes, under half of them owing to an unresolved V gene in the studies checked, with the rest unexplained. D and trimming come from the DNA, and the V and J calls and clone size come from that table. The sample table records 180,000 or so clones; approximately 83% of these occur just once. Around 8.2% of the sample belongs to the ten largest clones.

The chain links TRBV7-9 with TRBJ1-2; a tentative D call is TRBD1 (5 bases match). This sequence originates from a man between 60 and 70 years old with acute or convalescent COVID-19. Sequenced input: peripheral blood. DNA sequence: TGTGCCAGCAGCTTAGACGGAGCAGGGCCCTTGGACTATGGCTACACCTTC. It translates to CASSLDGAGPLDYGYTF.